Below are 27 T cell receptor beta chains sequenced from a single sample in a study of blood T cell repertoires in COVID-19. The method was immunoSEQ multiplex PCR; TCRdb's version includes in-frame clones alone and lacks a portion of them. Of 200,000 to 300,000 clones listed, under 90% are singletons. Input material: PBMCs or T cells enriched from blood (not recorded which). The receptors here all came from a woman aged 25-40 years with acute COVID-19.

The genes are TRBV28 and TRBJ1-6; perhaps TRBD1 as D (6 bases). CDR3 length equals 14 residues. Per the germline V gene, CDR1 is MDHEN and CDR2 is SYDVKM. V lost 1 base and J lost 7, with 8 bases in between. Here the CDR3 DNA reads TGTGCCAGCAGTTTATTACAGGGAAATTCACCCCTCCACTTT. It translates to CASSLLQGNSPLHF.

V usage is TRBV11-2 and J usage is TRBJ1-6; D is ambiguous. There are 17 residues in the CDR3. Germline CDR1 and CDR2: SGHAT and FQNNGV. V was pared by 5 bases and J by 0 bases, with 14 bases between. The CDR3 DNA is TGTGCCAGCAGCCTGGGGAGGCTGAGCTCCTATAATTCACCCCTCCACTTT. Protein sequence: CASSLGRLSSYNSPLHF.

This clone is a singleton in its sample. V usage is TRBV5-8 and J usage is TRBJ1-2, with 7 bases matching TRBD1. V gave up 3 bases and J gave up 3 bases; unmatched junction bases: 8. Germline CDR1 reads SGHTS; CDR2 reads YDEGEE. This CDR3 region has 15 residues. The CDR3 spells CASSSRDSLYYGYTF. CDR3 DNA: TGTGCCAGCAGCTCCCGGGACAGCCTTTACTATGGCTACACCTTC. Full variable domain (missing parts from reference TRBV5-8 and TRBJ1-2): EAGVTQSPTHLIKTRGQQATLRCSPISGHTSVYWYQQALGLGLQFLLWYDEGEERNRGNFPPRFSGRQFPNYSSELNVNALELEDSALYLCASSSRDSLYYGYTFGSGTRLTVV.

The rearrangement links TRBV9 to TRBJ1-3; D may be TRBD1 (6 bases). Looked up from germline, CDR1 is SGDLS and CDR2 is YYNGEE. This CDR3 is 16 amino acids long. Trimming stripped 5 bases from V and 8 bases from J, with 23 bases between. Here the CDR3 reads CASSHQGGVPEDTIYF. The CDR3 DNA follows: TGTGCCAGCAGTCACCAAGGGGGGGTCCCCGAAGACACCATATATTTT.

This clone was detected only a few times. The chain carries TRBV15 and TRBJ1-2; D call uncertain. The CDR3 covers 16 residues. Trimming removed 1 base at V and 8 bases at J, with 20 bases between. Germline CDR1 and CDR2: LNHNV and YYDKDF (reference sequence). DNA of the CDR3: TGTGCCACCAGCAGAGTTTTTGGGAGGAGGGTCGGCGGCTACACCTTC. Translating it yields CATSRVFGRRVGGYTF.

The J gene is TRBJ1-1, the V gene TRBV6-5; 7 positions agree with TRBD1. The V gene's germline CDR1 is MNHEY and CDR2 SVGAGI. The CDR3 spans 15 residues. Trimming took 4 bases from V and 4 from J; bases not matched to a gene: 9. For the CDR3, the DNA is TGTGCCAGCAGTTCCCAGGCTAGGACAGGCACTGAAGCTTTCTTT. Translation gives CASSSQARTGTEAFF.

This chain uses TRBV6-5 with TRBJ2-3; weak D call: TRBD1 (6 bases). Trimming cost V 6 bases and J 6 bases, with 10 bases left between them. The CDR3 sequence is 12 residues long. Germline lookup yields CDR1 MNHEY and CDR2 SVGAGI. CDR3 DNA: TGTGCCAGCAGGGTAACAGGGGATACGCAGTATTTT. Protein product: CASRVTGDTQYF.

The gene calls are TRBV6-5 and TRBJ1-3; perhaps TRBD1 as D (6 bases). From germline, CDR1 is MNHEY and CDR2 SVGAGI. Trimming left V 6 bases short and J 4 bases short, with 10 bases between. The CDR3 loop spans 13 amino acids. The CDR3 nucleotides read TGTGCCAGCAGGGGGGCCCTAGGAAACACCATATATTTT. It yields the protein CASRGALGNTIYF.

The chain has TRBV28 and TRBJ1-2; D is uncertain. The CDR3 is made up of 13 amino acids. The V and J ends lost 1 base and 5 bases respectively, with 8 bases between them. The V gene's germline CDR1 is MDHEN and CDR2 SYDVKM. This CDR3 is CASSLLGGYGYTF. CDR3 sequence (DNA): TGTGCCAGCAGTTTATTGGGAGGTTATGGCTACACCTTC.

This sequence joins TRBV7-9 and TRBJ1-1; 7 positions agree with TRBD1. Germline CDR1 reads SEHNR; CDR2 reads FQNEAQ (reference sequence). The CDR3 contains 17 residues. Trimming took 6 bases from V and 2 from J; bases not matched to a gene: 15. This chain's CDR3 is CASSPRGGDSLNTEAFF. The CDR3 coding sequence is TGTGCCAGCAGTCCTAGAGGAGGGGACAGTCTCAACACTGAAGCTTTCTTT.

V usage is TRBV4-1 and J usage is TRBJ1-5; D not certain. Between the trimmed V and J ends, which lost 6 bases and 0 bases, there was a span of 12 bases. The CDR3 length is 15 residues. CDR1 is MGHRA and CDR2 is YSYEKL in the germline V gene. The chain's CDR3 is CASSPQYFSNQPQHF. CDR3 DNA sequence: TGCGCCAGCAGTCCTCAGTATTTTAGCAATCAGCCCCAGCATTTT.

The genes are TRBV15 and TRBJ1-6, with a weak D call TRBD1 (5 bases). Germline V lookup: CDR1 LNHNV, CDR2 YYDKDF (reference sequence). Trimming took off 2 bases at V and 10 bases at J, with 9 bases between the two ends. This CDR3 region has 13 residues. The CDR3 loop reads CATSRQGESPLHF. CDR3 coding DNA: TGTGCCACCAGCAGACAGGGTGAATCACCCCTCCACTTT.

The chain is built from TRBV27 and TRBJ1-6, with D tentatively TRBD1 (6 bases). CDR3 length equals 14 residues. V lost 6 bases to trimming and J lost 7 bases, with 13 bases between them. Germline V gives CDR1 MNHEY, CDR2 SMNVEV (reference sequence). The CDR3 DNA is TGTGCCAGCAGCTACACAGGGACCAATTCACCCCTCCACTTT. The encoded protein is CASSYTGTNSPLHF.

The chain employs TRBV5-5 and TRBJ1-2; D is unresolved. Per the germline V gene, CDR1 is SGHKS and CDR2 is YYEKEE (reference sequence). The CDR3 is 15 residues long. The germline V and J ends were trimmed by 4 bases and 0 bases, with 13 bases remaining between them. The CDR3 sequence is CASSPTGISNYGYTF. In DNA form, the CDR3 reads TGTGCCAGCAGCCCGACGGGGATTTCTAACTATGGCTACACCTTC.

The V call is TRBV30, the J call TRBJ1-2; 7 bases map to TRBD1. The CDR3 runs 12 residues. The germline gives CDR1 GTSNPN, CDR2 SVGIG (reference sequence). Trimming at V came to 4 bases and at J to 5 bases, leaving 4 bases not matched to a gene. As DNA, the CDR3 is TGTGCCTGGACCTCGGGACAGTATGGCTACACCTTC. Protein product: CAWTSGQYGYTF.

This chain uses TRBV29-1 with TRBJ2-7; a weak D match, TRBD2 (5 bases). The CDR3 length is 11 residues. The V gene's germline CDR1 is SQVTM and CDR2 ANQGSEA. V was pared by 6 bases and J by 6 bases, with 12 bases between. The DNA of the CDR3 is TGCAGCGTGGAGGAGGAAGCCGAGCAGTACTTC. It translates to CSVEEEAEQYF.

The chain is built from TRBV12-3 or TRBV12-4 and TRBJ2-3; D is unresolved. The CDR3 loop spans 12 amino acids. Deletions cut 5 bases from V and 0 bases from J, with 3 bases between. The CDR3 bases are TGTGCCAGCAGTCATAGCACAGATACGCAGTATTTT. Amino acid sequence: CASSHSTDTQYF.

This chain uses TRBV3-1 (or the pseudogene TRBV3-2) with TRBJ1-3; D is uncertain. Between the trimmed V and J ends, which lost 0 bases and 1 base, there was a span of 10 bases. This CDR3 is 16 amino acids long. The germline V gene encodes CDR1 LGHDT and CDR2 YNNKEL (reference sequence). The CDR3 DNA reads TGTGCCAGCAGCCAAGATCTTGCCAGATCTGGAAACACCATATATTTT. Translation: CASSQDLARSGNTIYF.

The V and J genes are TRBV4-2 and TRBJ1-3; 8 bases align to TRBD1. The CDR3 spans 17 residues. V was pared by 1 base and J by 0 bases, with 5 bases of the junction left unmatched. Germline V gives CDR1 LGHNA, CDR2 YNFKEQ. CDR3 nucleotides: TGTGCCAGCAGCCAAGGAACAGGGGGTTACTCTGGAAACACCATATATTTT. Its translation is CASSQGTGGYSGNTIYF.

The chain joins TRBV5-1 to TRBJ2-1; 8 bases map to TRBD2. CDR3 length equals 12 residues. Germline V gene data show CDR1 as SGHRS and CDR2 as YFSETQ. V trimming: 0 bases; J trimming: 10 bases; junction bases outside the gene matches: 0. This chain's CDR3 is CASSLGTSEQFF. The CDR3 DNA sequence: TGCGCCAGCAGCTTGGGGACTAGCGAGCAGTTCTTC.

DNA for the CDR3: TGTGCCAGCAGCGTAGATGCCGGGACAAGGAATGGCTACACCTTC. Its protein product is CASSVDAGTRNGYTF. The V call is TRBV9, the J call TRBJ1-2; the D gene is possibly TRBD1 (6 bases). Trimming shortened V by 0 bases and J by 6 bases, and 15 bases separated the two germline ends. Germline V CDR1 and CDR2: SGDLS, YYNGEE. The CDR3 is 15 residues long. The complete variable domain, with remaining parts taken from reference TRBV9 and TRBJ1-2, reads DSGVTQTPKHLITATGQRVTLRCSPRSGDLSVYWYQQSLDQGLQFLIQYYNGEERAKGNILERFSAQQFPDLHSELNLSSLELGDSALYFCASSVDAGTRNGYTFGSGTRLTVV.

On this clone: The junction shows a germline mismatch at one end, possibly a read error. V gene TRBV9 combines with J gene TRBJ2-7; D gene ambiguous. In germline, CDR1 is SGDLS, CDR2 YYNGEE. This CDR3 has 12 residues. CDR3 sequence reads: CASSVDGVEPAF. For the CDR3, the DNA is TGTGCCAGCAGCGTAGACGGAGTGGAGCCCGCCTTC.

The chain links TRBV5-1 to TRBJ1-1, with D possibly being TRBD1 (6 bases). The CDR3 runs to 16 residues. With 4 bases removed from V and 0 bases from J, the gap between germline ends came to 16 bases. CDR1 is SGHRS and CDR2 is YFSETQ in the germline V gene. The CDR3 bases are TGCGCCAGCAGCCTGGGGGCGCGACAGTTGAACACTGAAGCTTTCTTT. Its protein is CASSLGARQLNTEAFF. The complete variable domain, with remaining parts taken from reference TRBV5-1 and TRBJ1-1, reads KAGVTQTPRYLIKTRGQQVTLSCSPISGHRSVSWYQQTPGQGLQFLFEYFSETQRNKGNFPGRFSGRQFSNSRSEMNVSTLELGDSALYLCASSLGARQLNTEAFFGQGTRLTVV.

This chain connects TRBV30 to TRBJ1-1, with D possibly being TRBD1 (6 bases). Looked up from germline, CDR1 is GTSNPN and CDR2 is SVGIG (reference sequence). The V and J ends lost 1 base and 3 bases respectively, with 12 bases between them. This CDR3 spans 14 amino acids. The CDR3 nucleotides read TGTGCCTGGAGTGGACAGGTGGGAGACACTGAAGCTTTCTTT. Its translation: CAWSGQVGDTEAFF.

The V call is TRBV5-4, the J call TRBJ2-7, with D maybe TRBD1 (6 bases). CDR3 length: 12 residues. Looked up from germline, CDR1 is SGHNT and CDR2 is YYREEE (reference sequence). V lost 3 bases and J 4 bases, leaving 8 bases between the germline ends. CDR3 amino acids: CASSSQGYEQYF. Written as DNA, the CDR3 is TGTGCCAGCAGCTCACAGGGATACGAGCAGTACTTC.

The chain has TRBV15 and TRBJ1-5; D possibly corresponds to TRBD1 (6 bases). There are 14 residues in the CDR3. Germline CDR1 reads LNHNV; CDR2 reads YYDKDF (reference sequence). The V and J ends lost 1 base and 5 bases respectively, with 9 bases between them. The chain's CDR3 is CATSRVTGYQPQHF. The CDR3 nucleotides read TGTGCCACCAGCAGAGTGACAGGCTATCAGCCCCAGCATTTT.

The chain couples TRBV9 to TRBJ2-3; weak D call: TRBD2 (6 bases). CDR1 and CDR2 from the germline V gene are SGDLS and YYNGEE. V lost 4 bases and J 0 bases, leaving 12 bases between the germline ends. The CDR3 sequence is 15 residues long. The CDR3 DNA reads TGTGCCAGCAGCCTAGGGACTTATAGCACAGATACGCAGTATTTT. This sequence encodes CASSLGTYSTDTQYF.